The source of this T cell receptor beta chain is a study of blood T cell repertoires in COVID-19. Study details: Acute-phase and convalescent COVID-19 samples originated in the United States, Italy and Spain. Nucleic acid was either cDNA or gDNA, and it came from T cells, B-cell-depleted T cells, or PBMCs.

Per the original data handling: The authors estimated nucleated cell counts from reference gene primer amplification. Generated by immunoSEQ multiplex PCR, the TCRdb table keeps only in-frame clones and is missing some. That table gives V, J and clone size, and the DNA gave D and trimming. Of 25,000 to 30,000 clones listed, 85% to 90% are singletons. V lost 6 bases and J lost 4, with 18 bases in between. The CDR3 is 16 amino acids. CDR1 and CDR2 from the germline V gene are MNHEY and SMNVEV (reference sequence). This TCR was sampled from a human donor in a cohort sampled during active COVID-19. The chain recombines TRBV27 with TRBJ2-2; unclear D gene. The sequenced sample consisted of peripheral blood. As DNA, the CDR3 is TGTGCCAGCAGCTCCCCAGAGTGGAGTAGCACCGGGGAGCTGTTTTTT. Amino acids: CASSSPEWSSTGELFF.